One sample yielded the 17 T cell receptor beta chains listed below, sequenced in a study of neurological immune-mediated disorders. TCRdb processed the 5' RACE reads anew with MiXCR; each CDR3 protein has one entry. This table holds approximately 26,000 distinct CDR3 sequences, around 2.5% found once. Sequenced sample: PBMCs. These receptors were collected from a woman aged 45-65 years with multiple sclerosis.

This clonotype was counted at least ten times. The V gene is TRBV7-9, the J gene TRBJ1-5; D uncertain. The CDR3 is 14 amino acids. Germline V gene sequence: CDR1 SEHNR, CDR2 FQNEAQ (reference sequence). Trimming cost V 5 bases and J 0 bases, with 8 bases left between them. The CDR3 here is CASSPLGSNQPQHF. For the CDR3, the DNA is TGTGCCAGCAGCCCTTTAGGTAGCAATCAGCCCCAGCATTTT.

In this sample, this clonotype turned up many times. The J gene is TRBJ2-7, the V gene TRBV7-2, with D perhaps TRBD1 or TRBD2 (5 bases each). Trimming left V 6 bases short and J 7 bases short, with 19 bases between. The CDR3 is 14 residues long. Germline CDR1 is SGHTA and CDR2 is FQGNSA. The CDR3 sequence is CASSTPGRAGEQYF. CDR3 bases: TGTGCCAGCAGTACACCGGGACGGGCCGGGGAGCAGTACTTC.

The table lists this clonotype with many counts. In DNA, the CDR3 is TGCAGTGCTCCCACCGTCTATGGCTACACCTTC. Residues: CSAPTVYGYTF. This chain links TRBV20-1 with TRBJ1-2; D not resolved. CDR3 length: 11 amino acids. Germline V CDR1 and CDR2: DFQATT, SNEGSKA (reference sequence). Trimming took off 5 bases at V and 4 bases at J, with 8 bases between the two ends.

Many counts were recorded for this clonotype. The V call is TRBV30, the J call TRBJ2-5, with 7 bases aligning to TRBD2. CDR1 is GTSNPN, CDR2 SVGIG, per germline (reference sequence). The CDR3 consists of 13 residues. J gave up 9 bases and V 3 bases, and 10 bases lay outside the gene matches. CDR3 region: CAWRTGLRGSQYF. The CDR3, as DNA: TGTGCCTGGAGGACGGGACTACGCGGGTCCCAGTACTTC.

This clonotype was seen ten or more times. This chain links TRBV20-1 with TRBJ2-5; 15 bases match TRBD2. Losses at the gene ends were 1 base for V and 6 bases for J; bases not matched to a gene: 12. This CDR3 region has 18 residues. CDR1 and CDR2 (germline): DFQATT, SNEGSKA (reference sequence). This CDR3 reads CSARGPYSGTSGGKTQYF. Written as DNA, the CDR3 is TGCAGTGCTAGAGGACCCTATTCCGGGACTAGCGGGGGGAAGACCCAGTACTTC.

Many counts were recorded for this clonotype. The rearrangement joins TRBV4-3 to TRBJ1-2; D uncertain. CDR1 is LGHNA and CDR2 is YSLEER in the germline V gene. Trimming removed 0 bases from V and 1 base from J, with 6 bases in between. This CDR3 is built from 14 residues. The CDR3 loop is CASSQDFHNYGYTF. The CDR3, as DNA: TGCGCCAGCAGCCAAGATTTCCATAACTATGGCTACACCTTC.

In this sample, this clonotype turned up a few times. The final CDR3 position lacks the conserved phenylalanine or tryptophan, pointing to a likely read error. No DNA is shown, since the ends of the CDR3 on it are uncertain; the CDR3 is the one TCRdb lists. V and J are TRBV7-8 and TRBJ2-4; the table's D call, TRBD1, has no DNA check behind it. Germline values: CDR1 SGHVS, CDR2 FQNEAQ. Counting both end residues, the CDR3 totals 8 amino acids. The CDR3 sequence is CASRPQGG.

This clonotype occurred many times. The chain has TRBV7-9 and TRBJ2-7, with D uncertain. Between the trimmed V and J ends, which lost 5 bases and 2 bases, there was a span of 13 bases. CDR1 and CDR2 from the germline V gene are SEHNR and FQNEAQ (reference sequence). This CDR3 is built from 14 residues. CDR3 nucleotide sequence: TGTGCCAGCAGCCATATTGGGTCCCCCTACGAGCAGTACTTC. Its protein is CASSHIGSPYEQYF.

This clonotype was seen at least ten times. The genes are TRBV5-1 and TRBJ2-1; 9 bases are shared with TRBD2. Germline values: CDR1 SGHRS, CDR2 YFSETQ. V trimming: 0 bases; J trimming: 6 bases; junction bases outside the gene matches: 7. CDR3 length: 16 amino acids. CDR3 DNA: TGCGCCAGCAGCTTGGGGTCGGTAGCGGGAGCCAATGAGCAGTTCTTC. Translation gives CASSLGSVAGANEQFF.

This clonotype was picked up many times. V gene TRBV10-2 combines with J gene TRBJ1-1; TRBD1 might be the D (5 bases). This CDR3 has 12 amino acids. Germline-derived CDR1 and CDR2 are WSHSY and SAAADI. The V end was cut by 6 bases, the J end by 11 bases, with 16 bases between. DNA for the CDR3: TGCGCCAGCAGCTCCGGGGAGGGGAACGCTTTCTTT. It specifies CASSSGEGNAFF.

This clonotype was observed many times. This chain uses TRBV27 with TRBJ2-1, with D perhaps TRBD2 (5 bases). The CDR3 is made up of 13 amino acids. The germline V and J ends were trimmed by 6 bases and 9 bases, with 15 bases remaining between them. CDR1 and CDR2 from the germline V gene are MNHEY and SMNVEV (reference sequence). The chain's CDR3 is CASSPGARGEQFF. CDR3 in DNA: TGTGCCAGCAGCCCAGGAGCCCGGGGTGAGCAGTTCTTC.

This clonotype was seen many times. V usage is TRBV5-6 and J usage is TRBJ1-2; D might be TRBD1 (5 bases). Trimming shortened V by 2 bases and J by 2 bases, and 10 bases separated the two germline ends. This CDR3 region has 14 residues. In germline, CDR1 is SGHDT, CDR2 YYEEEE. CDR3: CASSFRGLNYGYTF. CDR3 DNA sequence: TGTGCCAGCAGCTTCCGGGGACTAAACTATGGCTACACCTTC. Drawing the rest from reference TRBV5-6 and TRBJ1-2, the complete variable domain is DAGVTQSPTHLIKTRGQQVTLRCSPKSGHDTVSWYQQALGQGPQFIFQYYEEEERQRGNFPDRFSGHQFPNYSSELNVNALLLGDSALYLCASSFRGLNYGYTFGSGTRLTVV.

This clonotype was recorded at least ten times. The rearrangement joins TRBV29-1 to TRBJ2-5, with D hard to call. The CDR3 covers 12 residues. V lost 5 bases and J 5 bases, leaving 12 bases between the germline ends. The germline V gene has CDR1 SQVTM and CDR2 ANQGSEA. For the CDR3, the DNA is TGCAGCGTTCGAAGGGCCAAGGAGACCCAGTACTTC. Translation gives CSVRRAKETQYF.

This clonotype was detected ten times or more. The rearrangement joins TRBV6-5 to TRBJ2-6; the D gene is possibly TRBD1 (6 bases). Germline assignment: CDR1 MNHEY and CDR2 SVGAGI. The CDR3 extends over 18 amino acids. Trimming pared 6 bases from V and 0 bases from J, leaving 18 bases between. In nucleotides, the CDR3 is TGTGCCAGCAGACCAACAGGGCACTCCTTCTCTGGGGCCAACGTCCTGACTTTC. Translated: CASRPTGHSFSGANVLTF.

This clonotype has ten or more counts. The chain combines TRBV7-8 with TRBJ2-2, with D possibly being TRBD2 (6 bases). The CDR3 totals 17 residues. CDR1 SGHVS and CDR2 FQNEAQ come from the germline V gene. Trimming took off 2 bases at V and 2 bases at J, with 15 bases between the two ends. The DNA of the CDR3 is TGTGCCAGCAGCTTAATGATCGGACTACCAAACACCGGGGAGCTGTTTTTT. This sequence encodes CASSLMIGLPNTGELFF. Based on the CDR3 plus reference TRBV7-8 and TRBJ2-2, the full variable domain is GAGVSQSPRYKVAKRGQDVALRCDPISGHVSLFWYQQALGQGPEFLTYFQNEAQLDKSGLPSDRFFAERPEGSVSTLKIQRTQQEDSAVYLCASSLMIGLPNTGELFFGEGSRLTVL.

This clonotype occurred many times. CDR3 in amino acids: CASSQDSGGYTF. The CDR3 coding sequence is TGTGCCAGCAGCCAAGATAGCGGTGGCTACACCTTC. This chain joins TRBV3-1 and TRBJ1-2; D remains ambiguous. The CDR3 contains 12 residues. Per germline, CDR1 LGHDT and CDR2 YNNKEL (reference sequence). Trimming removed 0 bases at V and 7 bases at J, with 6 bases between.

This clonotype was picked up many times. The chain has TRBV3-1 and TRBJ1-1, with D hard to call. Germline V lookup: CDR1 LGHDT, CDR2 YNNKEL (reference sequence). This CDR3 has 14 amino acids. V was trimmed by 4 bases and J by 4 bases, leaving 13 bases between them. The CDR3 here is CASSPQLGSTEAFF. The CDR3 nucleotides are TGTGCCAGCAGCCCACAGTTGGGAAGCACTGAAGCTTTCTTT.